This entry lists 17 T cell receptor beta chains sequenced from one sample in a study of response to subunit inactivated influenza vaccine. TCRdb re-derived calls from the RT-PCR reads in MiXCR, one entry per CDR3 protein. Counted here are roughly 700,000 distinct CDR3 sequences, roughly 13% occurring once; the ten biggest clones make up 6.5% to 8.5%. The sample was PBMCs from blood, taken around 15 days before vaccination. These receptors were collected from a man aged 50 to 60 who received an inactivated influenza vaccine.

The genes are TRBV12-3 or TRBV12-4 and TRBJ2-1; a possible D gene is TRBD1 (5 bases). The CDR3 contains 14 residues. V was trimmed by 3 bases and J by 4 bases, leaving 10 bases between them. The chain's CDR3 is CASSFLSGYNEQFF. CDR3 sequence (DNA): TGTGCCAGCAGTTTTCTTTCAGGGTACAATGAGCAGTTCTTC.

The chain employs TRBV7-2 and TRBJ2-5, with TRBD2 identical over 12 bases. V lost 3 bases and J lost 9; bases outside the gene matches: 11. This CDR3 region has 16 residues. Germline V gene lookup returns CDR1 SGHTA and CDR2 FQGNSA. CDR3: CASSLLGTSGLGAQYF. CDR3 coding DNA: TGTGCCAGCAGCTTGTTGGGGACTAGCGGGTTAGGGGCCCAGTACTTC.

The rearrangement uses TRBV6-2 or TRBV6-3 and TRBJ2-7; maybe TRBD2 (6 bases). Germline V gives CDR1 MNHEY, CDR2 SVGEGT. Trimming left V 10 bases short and J 5 bases short, with 18 bases between. This CDR3 spans 13 amino acids. DNA of the CDR3: TGTGCCACTAGGGGCCCGCGGGATCACGAGCAGTACTTC. Translating gives CATRGPRDHEQYF.

This chain links TRBV5-1 with TRBJ1-1, with D possibly matching TRBD1 (6 bases). Germline CDR1 SGHRS, CDR2 YFSETQ. V was trimmed by 3 bases and J by 5 bases, leaving 17 bases between them. There are 15 residues in the CDR3. DNA of the CDR3: TGCGCCAGCAGCTGGGGGGCGGGGGCGAGGACTGAAGCTTTCTTT. Amino acids: CASSWGAGARTEAFF.

This clonotype was counted only a few times. J is TRBJ2-3 and V is TRBV27; D remains ambiguous. Trimming cost V 9 bases and J 6 bases, with 19 bases left between them. The CDR3 contains 14 residues. Germline V gene sequence: CDR1 MNHEY, CDR2 SMNVEV (reference sequence). The CDR3 bases are TGTGCCAGGGGCCTGCCCATAGCCCCGGATACGCAGTATTTT. Its translation is CARGLPIAPDTQYF.

V usage is TRBV2 and J usage is TRBJ2-7; no reliable D call. CDR3 length: 10 residues. The ends were cut back, 6 bases at V and 3 bases at J, with 3 bases in the middle. Germline CDR1 and CDR2: SNHLY and FYNNEI. The CDR3 reads CASRIYEQYF. The CDR3 coding sequence is TGTGCCAGCAGAATCTACGAGCAGTACTTC. Filled out from reference TRBV2 and TRBJ2-7, the complete variable domain reads EPEVTQTPSHQVTQMGQEVILRCVPISNHLYFYWYRQILGQKVEFLVSFYNNEISEKSEIFDDQFSVERPDGSNFTLKIRSTKLEDSAMYFCASRIYEQYFGPGTRLTVT.

This clonotype was recorded a few times. The chain recombines TRBV5-6 with TRBJ2-7, with 7 bases matching TRBD1. The J segment lost 5 bases and the V segment lost 2 bases, leaving 10 bases of the junction unmatched. This CDR3 region has 15 residues. The germline gives CDR1 SGHDT, CDR2 YYEEEE. CDR3 sequence: CASSLMRGGGHEQYF. The CDR3 DNA sequence: TGTGCCAGCAGCTTAATGCGAGGGGGCGGACACGAGCAGTACTTC. Full variable domain (outside the CDR3, taken from reference TRBV5-6 and TRBJ2-7): DAGVTQSPTHLIKTRGQQVTLRCSPKSGHDTVSWYQQALGQGPQFIFQYYEEEERQRGNFPDRFSGHQFPNYSSELNVNALLLGDSALYLCASSLMRGGGHEQYFGPGTRLTVT.

The rearrangement links TRBV20-1 to TRBJ2-7; D unresolved. Trimming pared 5 bases from V and 2 bases from J, leaving 13 bases between. Germline V gives CDR1 DFQATT, CDR2 SNEGSKA (reference sequence). The CDR3 runs to 13 residues. CDR3 nucleotide sequence: TGCAGTGCTCCCCCCCCAGATACCTACGAGCAGTACTTC. Amino acids: CSAPPPDTYEQYF.

This clonotype was counted a few times. The rearrangement links TRBV6-5 to TRBJ1-6, with no clear D. The germline gives CDR1 MNHEY, CDR2 SVGAGI. Trimming left V 0 bases short and J 9 bases short, with 18 bases between. The CDR3 has 17 residues. In nucleotides, the CDR3 is TGTGCCAGCAGTTACTCCCCGTCCCGCGGGGTCGGTTCACCCCTCCACTTT. Translated, it gives CASSYSPSRGVGSPLHF.

The chain employs TRBV7-8 and TRBJ2-7; D is unclear. This CDR3 is built from 14 residues. V was pared by 5 bases and J by 3 bases, with 14 bases between. Per the germline V gene, CDR1 is SGHVS and CDR2 is FQNEAQ. The CDR3 DNA follows: TGTGCCAGCAGCCCGGGCGCGGTCCTCTACGAGCAGTACTTC. Translating gives CASSPGAVLYEQYF. The whole variable domain, remainder taken from reference TRBV7-8 and TRBJ2-7, is GAGVSQSPRYKVAKRGQDVALRCDPISGHVSLFWYQQALGQGPEFLTYFQNEAQLDKSGLPSDRFFAERPEGSVSTLKIQRTQQEDSAVYLCASSPGAVLYEQYFGPGTRLTVT.

This clonotype was seen ten or more times. This chain connects TRBV14 to TRBJ2-1; D gene uncertain. The CDR3 has 15 amino acids. The V end lost 2 bases, the J end lost 4 bases, and 12 bases lay between the germline ends. CDR1 is SGHDN, CDR2 FVKESK, per germline. CDR3 protein: CASSQNRLRYNEQFF. The DNA of the CDR3 is TGTGCCAGCAGCCAAAATCGTCTTAGGTACAATGAGCAGTTCTTC.

The table lists this clonotype with a few counts. The rearrangement links TRBV9 to TRBJ2-3, with TRBD1 matching 12 bases. Germline V lookup: CDR1 SGDLS, CDR2 YYNGEE. The V segment lost 7 bases and the J segment 6 bases; nucleotides outside the gene matches: 6. This CDR3 has 14 amino acids. CDR3 sequence: CASGGQGAWDTQYF. The CDR3, as DNA: TGTGCCAGCGGGGGACAGGGGGCCTGGGATACGCAGTATTTT.

The gene calls are TRBV4-3 and TRBJ2-3; D gene uncertain. The CDR3 runs 15 residues. From germline, CDR1 is LGHNA and CDR2 YSLEER. V lost 3 bases and J lost 0, with 10 bases in between. The CDR3 region has the DNA TGCGCCAGCAGCCACACGTCCGCTAGCACAGATACGCAGTATTTT. Its protein product is CASSHTSASTDTQYF.

Written as DNA, the CDR3 is TGTGCCAGCAGCTTAATCGGGTCGGGCGCCCTAACCTACAATGAGCAGTTCTTC. This translates into CASSLIGSGALTYNEQFF. The V gene is TRBV11-2, the J gene TRBJ2-1; no clear D gene. Germline CDR1 SGHAT, CDR2 FQNNGV. The CDR3 extends over 18 amino acids. V was pared by 2 bases and J by 2 bases, with 19 bases between. Complete variable domain (other parts from reference TRBV11-2 and TRBJ2-1): EAGVAQSPRYKIIEKRQSVAFWCNPISGHATLYWYQQILGQGPKLLIQFQNNGVVDDSQLPKDRFSAERLKGVDSTLKIQPAKLEDSAVYLCASSLIGSGALTYNEQFFGPGTRLTVL.

The chain is built from TRBV7-2 and TRBJ2-5; 8 bases align to TRBD2. CDR1 and CDR2 (germline): SGHTA, FQGNSA. The CDR3 has 15 residues. Trimming removed 5 bases from V and 4 bases from J; junction bases left unmatched: 9. The CDR3 loop reads CASSQGLGSGETQYF. For the CDR3, the DNA is TGTGCCAGCAGCCAGGGACTAGGTAGCGGAGAGACCCAGTACTTC.

This chain connects TRBV9 to TRBJ2-3; no reliable D call. There are 15 residues in the CDR3. Trimming took off 0 bases at V and 2 bases at J, with 10 bases between the two ends. Looked up from germline, CDR1 is SGDLS and CDR2 is YYNGEE. For the CDR3, the DNA is TGTGCCAGCAGCGTAGGTGTCGGATCCACAGATACGCAGTATTTT. Its translation is CASSVGVGSTDTQYF.

On this clonotype itself: Compared with germline, one end of the junction differs, possibly owing to a read error. The rearrangement uses TRBV27 and TRBJ2-1; D is unclear. The germline V gene encodes CDR1 MNHEY and CDR2 SMNVEV (reference sequence). The CDR3 runs to 15 residues. CDR3 loop: CAGSYGVYSYNEQFF. Written as DNA, the CDR3 is TGTGCCGGCAGTTATGGGGTATATTCCTACAATGAGCAGTTCTTC.